This T cell receptor (beta chain) was sequenced during a study of CD8 T cells in ankylosing spondylitis listed by TCRdb under 2017. A note on the overall study: The study set out to find disease-linked TCR variants by profiling T cell receptor beta repertoires in ankylosing spondylitis patients and healthy donors. The full study cohort was made up of about 24 ankylosing spondylitis patients and 108 healthy donors. Peripheral blood was sampled, and synovial fluid was also collected from ankylosing spondylitis patients. Results the study describes overall, beyond this receptor: The disease-linked clones had a CD8+ phenotype and were found at relatively low frequencies in peripheral blood. Significant enrichment of the disease-linked clones was reported in matched synovial fluid samples from ankylosing spondylitis patients. Some TCR beta motif variants had previously been reported in synovial fluid and blood of reactive arthritis patients, which suggested common disease-initiation mechanisms. Blood from ankylosing spondylitis patients appeared to be characterized by a TCR beta motif made up of several highly homologous amino acid variants.

This clonotype turned up a few times. Its antigen is currently not known. Base qualities were left out, and no much larger clone turns up one base away. The sequencer was an Illumina HiSeq 2500. Quantitative 5'-RACE with molecular barcodes was the method used to prepare the TCR beta libraries. In the authors' own workflow: Disease-linked TCR variants were identified with a new computational method built on a probabilistic model of VDJ rearrangement. TCRdb trimmed public reads at Q25 via fastp, called clones via MiXCR and kept in-frame beta chains. Each entry merges the rows of one CDR3 protein and shows their most common DNA and genes. TCRdb's processing, not the authors', yielded these V and J calls. This sample comprises 250,000 to 400,000 distinct CDR3 sequences, 9.5% to 13% of them detected only once. Clones ranked in the top ten supply roughly 9% of the sample. Its CDR3 holds 15 amino acids, cysteine through phenylalanine. The CDR3 DNA has 45 bases and is translated from base 1. Via the germline V gene (reference sequence), CDR1 is SGHKS and CDR2 YYEKEE. At the junction V is shortened by 3 bases and J by 5 bases; bases outside the gene matches: 10.

Rearrangement joined TRBV5-5 to TRBJ2-7, and TRBD2 aligns with 8 junction nucleotides. This TCR derives from a female donor with ankylosing spondylitis or in good health (not recorded which). The sequencing input was blood, either unsorted or a sorted T cell fraction (not recorded which). The CDR3 has the sequence CASSSRAGVGDEQYF. The DNA is TGTGCCAGCAGCTCCCGAGCGGGAGTAGGTGACGAGCAGTACTTC.